Reported below is one T cell receptor (beta chain). Its specificity is unknown. This record belongs to a study of vaccination effects on CD4 cells after COVID-19. The overall study: Expansion with viral peptide pools was applied to antigen-specific CD4+ T cells by the ViraFEST assay prior to sequencing. Study outcomes and limitations: Late post-vaccination samples showed marked contraction of infection- and vaccine-induced clones.

Assay used: immunoSEQ multiplex PCR; TCRdb lists only in-frame clones, some missing. Among about 30,000 clones listed, less than 75% were seen once. Culturing for about ten days preceded CD4+ T cell isolation. The CDR3 spans 12 residues. The germline gives CDR1 PRHDT, CDR2 FYEKMQ (reference sequence). V was cut by 3 bases and J by 2 bases, with 5 bases left in between. This TCR derives from a human donor who received a COVID-19 vaccine. The sample was CD4+ T cells from PBMCs cultured without peptide, taken before COVID-19 vaccination. This chain joins TRBV13 and TRBJ2-7; the D is unclear. The chain's CDR3 is CASSFAPYEQYF. DNA of the CDR3: TGTGCCAGCAGCTTTGCCCCCTACGAGCAGTACTTC.